Reported below is one T cell receptor beta chain. The sample is drawn from a study of response to subunit inactivated influenza vaccine. Via MiXCR, TCRdb re-called the RT-PCR reads, giving one row per CDR3 protein. The table includes under 800,000 distinct CDR3 sequences, over 11% detected once. This CDR3 is 14 amino acids long. Germline loops: CDR1 SGHRS, CDR2 YFSETQ. V was cut by 4 bases and J by 1 base, with 8 bases left in between. V gene TRBV5-1 combines with J gene TRBJ2-2; D remains unclear. The sequence was obtained from a man in his fifties or sixties who received an inactivated influenza vaccine. This specimen consisted of PBMCs from blood, obtained 14 to 15 days before vaccination. CDR3 nucleotides: TGCGCCAGCAGCATCACAGAGAACACCGGGGAGCTGTTTTTT. Translated: CASSITENTGELFF.